A selection of T cell receptor beta chains follows, all from one sample in a study of blood T cell repertoires in COVID-19. Sequencing used immunoSEQ multiplex PCR; TCRdb keeps in-frame clones, though not all of them. The table includes about 37,000 clones, approximately 88% detected once. Sequences were obtained from peripheral blood. The receptors were gathered from a human donor in a cohort sampled during active COVID-19. Each CDR3 is given with its conserved first and last residue. The D gene is left open where the match is weak. Expanded clones are given a class, and other clones once, few, many or no size at all.

>TRBJ2-7|.|13|TRBV29-1|.
TGCAGCGTTGCCCCCGGGGGTACTTACGAGCAGTACTTC
CSVAPGGTYEQYF
>TRBJ1-1|.|14|TRBV7-9|.
TGTGCCAGCAGCTCCCCAGGGGTGAACACTGAAGCTTTCTTT
CASSSPGVNTEAFF
>TRBJ2-2|.|17|TRBV3-1/TRBV3-2|TRBD1
TGTGCCAGCAGCCCAAAGACAGGGGGCGCGAACACCGGGGAGCTGTTTTTT
CASSPKTGGANTGELFF
>TRBJ2-1|few|15|TRBV6-5|TRBD2
TGTGCCAGCAGTTTGGGACTAGCGGGAGCGGTTGAGCAGTTCTTC
CASSLGLAGAVEQFF
>TRBJ1-3|.|16|TRBV11-2|TRBD1
TGTGCCAGCTACATGGGACAGGGTAGCACTGGAAACACCATATATTTT
CASYMGQGSTGNTIYF
>TRBJ1-3|.|14|TRBV3-1/TRBV3-2|.
TGTGCCAGCAGCCCCCCTGGGCCTGGAAACACCATATATTTT
CASSPPGPGNTIYF
>TRBJ1-4|.|14|TRBV5-1|.
TGCGCCAGCAGCCTGGCGGACAAGAATGAAAAACTGTTTTTT
CASSLADKNEKLFF
>TRBJ2-3|.|14|TRBV28|TRBD2
TGTGCCAGCAGTCATACGGGAGGGCCAGATACGCAGTATTTT
CASSHTGGPDTQYF
>TRBJ2-2|.|16|TRBV5-1|.
TGCGCCAGCAGCTTGCGGGCAGGGGGAGGCACCGGGGAGCTGTTTTTT
CASSLRAGGGTGELFF
>TRBJ2-1|.|13|TRBV27|.
TGTGCCAGCAGCCTAGGACAGATCAATGAGCAGTTCTTC
CASSLGQINEQFF
>TRBJ1-5|.|15|TRBV28|TRBD1
TGTGCCAGCAGTCAGACAGGGACCGGCAATCAGCCCCAGCATTTT
CASSQTGTGNQPQHF
>TRBJ2-5|.|16|TRBV7-2|.
TGTGCCAGCAGCTTAGCGCGGTTTGACCCGAGGGAGACCCAGTACTTC
CASSLARFDPRETQYF
>TRBJ1-4|.|14|TRBV5-1|.
TGCGCCAGCAGCCCTCAGGGAACTAATGAAAAACTGTTTTTT
CASSPQGTNEKLFF
>TRBJ2-7|.|13|TRBV19|.
TGTGCCAGTAGGGGGACACCGACCTACGAGCAGTACTTC
CASRGTPTYEQYF
>TRBJ1-6|once|15|TRBV6-5|.
TGTGCGGCAAAGCGGGGCGGCTCCTATAATTCACCCCTCCACTTT
CAAKRGGSYNSPLHF
>TRBJ2-3|.|15|TRBV2|TRBD1
TGTGCCAGCAGACCGACAGGGATATACACAGATACGCAGTATTTT
CASRPTGIYTDTQYF
>TRBJ1-2|.|14|TRBV7-6|TRBD1
TGTGCCAGCAGCTCGGGACAGGGAGTGGATGGCTACACCTTC
CASSSGQGVDGYTF
>TRBJ2-7|.|15|TRBV27|.
TGTGCCAGCTCCCCCTTGGCGGGCACGGGCTACGAGCAGTACTTC
CASSPLAGTGYEQYF
>TRBJ2-1|.|16|TRBV6-5|TRBD2
TGTGCCAGCAGTTCTACCTTAGCGGGAGGATTGCATGAGCAGTTCTTC
CASSSTLAGGLHEQFF
>TRBJ2-1|.|15|TRBV5-1|.
TGCGCCAGCAGCCCCCCGGCGGGTGCCTACAATGAGCAGTTCTTC
CASSPPAGAYNEQFF
>TRBJ1-4|.|14|TRBV6-5|.
TGTGCCAGCAGTTACTTTTCGACGGGGGAAAAACTGTTTTTT
CASSYFSTGEKLFF
>TRBJ1-5|.|16|TRBV24-1|TRBD1
TGTGCCACCAGTGATGGACGACAGGGGTTCAATCAGCCCCAGCATTTT
CATSDGRQGFNQPQHF
>TRBJ2-3|.|12|TRBV5-1|TRBD1
TGCGCCAGCTGCCAGGGGGAAGATACGCAGTATTTT
CASCQGEDTQYF
>TRBJ2-2|.|17|TRBV7-3|.
TGTGCCAGCAGCTTGACGGCGGTTGGAGCCTCCACCGGGGAGCTGTTTTTT
CASSLTAVGASTGELFF
>TRBJ2-1|once|15|TRBV5-4|TRBD2
TGTGCCAGCAGCCGACTAGCGGGGGGGTACAATGAGCAGTTCTTC
CASSRLAGGYNEQFF
>TRBJ2-1|.|15|TRBV5-1|TRBD2
TGCGCCAGCAGCTATAGCGGGGGAGACTACAATGAGCAGTTCTTC
CASSYSGGDYNEQFF
>TRBJ2-2|.|17|TRBV19|TRBD1
TGTGCCAGTAGTTCGACAGGGGCACTCGCGAACACCGGGGAGCTGTTTTTT
CASSSTGALANTGELFF
>TRBJ2-1|.|15|TRBV9|TRBD2
TGTGCCAGCAGCCCGGGACTAGTAGGGGACAATGAGCAGTTCTTC
CASSPGLVGDNEQFF
>TRBJ2-1|few|16|TRBV19|TRBD2
TGTGCCAGTAGTATAAGAGCGGGGGCCCGCCCCAATGAGCAGTTCTTC
CASSIRAGARPNEQFF
>TRBJ1-5|.|14|TRBV7-8|TRBD1
TGTGCCAGCAGCTTCGGACAGGGCAATCAGCCCCAGCATTTT
CASSFGQGNQPQHF
>TRBJ2-7|.|13|TRBV5-1|.
TGCGCCAGCAGCTTGGCGCTAGCTGGCGAGCAGTACTTC
CASSLALAGEQYF
>TRBJ2-7|.|13|TRBV21-1|.
TGTGCCAGCACCCCTGGGCTCAGCTACGAGCAGTACTTC
CASTPGLSYEQYF
>TRBJ1-5|few|13|TRBV2|.
TGTGCCAGCAGTGACTTCCTGAATCAGCCCCAGCATTTT
CASSDFLNQPQHF
>TRBJ2-7|.|15|TRBV5-4|TRBD2
TGTGCCAGCAGCTTGGGCGGGAGTGCCCTTTACGAGCAGTACTTC
CASSLGGSALYEQYF
>TRBJ2-3|.|18|TRBV28|.
TGTGCCAGCACCCTAGGACGGGGGGCCAATTCCCCCACAGATACGCAGTATTTT
CASTLGRGANSPTDTQYF
>TRBJ2-5|.|14|TRBV30|.
TGTGCCTGGAGTGCAATAGCGCACCAAGAGACCCAGTACTTC
CAWSAIAHQETQYF
>TRBJ1-1|.|14|TRBV7-8|TRBD1
TGTGCCAGCGGCTATACAGGGGGATACACTGAAGCTTTCTTT
CASGYTGGYTEAFF
>TRBJ2-3|.|19|TRBV5-4|.
TGTGCCAGCAGTTGGAAGTCAGGACGTCGCCGGACTAGCACAGATACGCAGTATTTT
CASSWKSGRRRTSTDTQYF
>TRBJ2-7|.|14|TRBV5-5|TRBD1
TGTGCCAGCAGCTTCTGGACAGGGACCTACGAGCAGTACTTC
CASSFWTGTYEQYF
>TRBJ1-6|.|19|TRBV20-1|.
TGCAGTGCTAGTGTTTATGACAGAATAATTTCTGGAAATAATTCACCCCTCCACTTT
CSASVYDRIISGNNSPLHF
>TRBJ2-1|.|15|TRBV12-5|.
TGTGCTAGTGCCCCTGGTTCAGGGTTCTACAATGAGCAGTTCTTC
CASAPGSGFYNEQFF
>TRBJ1-2|.|13|TRBV2|.
TGTGCCAGCACTGGGACTTACTCGGGGGGCTACACCTTC
CASTGTYSGGYTF
>TRBJ2-1|.|19|TRBV11-3|TRBD2
TGTGCCAGCAGCTTAGATTTAGATAAATTGCCGGGGGGGAGGAGTGAGCAGTTCTTC
CASSLDLDKLPGGRSEQFF
>TRBJ2-1|.|16|TRBV28|TRBD2
TGTGCCAGCAGTTTTGGGGGGGTGGGACTAGCGTTTGAGCAGTTCTTC
CASSFGGVGLAFEQFF
>TRBJ2-6|.|14|TRBV7-9|.
TGTGCCAGCAAGCATAGTTCTGGGGCCAACGTCCTGACTTTC
CASKHSSGANVLTF